The 14 T cell receptor beta chains presented below share a single source sample, sequenced in a study of beta chain features in type 1 diabetes. General study points: Among all four CD4+ subsets, Type 1 diabetes patients had TCRB CDR3s that were moderately but significantly shorter.

Their target antigens are unknown. Every bit of the isolated RNA underwent reverse transcription, so sequencing read expressed TCRB transcripts. Sequenced by immunoSEQ multiplex PCR; TCRdb stores in-frame clones only, minus some. The table lists 20,000 to 30,000 clones, 69% of them singletons. Sequencing was done on a sample of Tregs from blood. These receptors all stem from a man aged 18 to 30 with type 1 diabetes.

The CDR3 protein is CASNQGLFTYGYTF. As DNA, the CDR3 is TGTGCCAGCAACCAGGGTCTCTTCACTTATGGCTACACCTTC. The gene calls are TRBV2 and TRBJ1-2, with D perhaps matching TRBD1 (5 bases). The germline V and J ends were trimmed by 7 bases and 5 bases, with 17 bases remaining between them. Germline assignment: CDR1 SNHLY and CDR2 FYNNEI. CDR3 length equals 14 residues.

V is TRBV5-4 and J is TRBJ2-5; D is perhaps TRBD1 (5 bases). The germline CDR1 and CDR2 sequences are SGHNT and YYREEE (reference sequence). V was cut by 1 base and J by 4 bases, with 11 bases left in between. The CDR3 contains 14 residues. The CDR3: CASSLWGAIETQYF. The CDR3 coding sequence is TGTGCCAGCAGCTTGTGGGGCGCTATAGAGACCCAGTACTTC.

The gene calls are TRBV6-5 and TRBJ2-7, with a weak D call TRBD2 (5 bases). In germline, CDR1 is MNHEY, CDR2 SVGAGI. The CDR3 consists of 14 residues. V gave up 8 bases and J gave up 0 bases, with 14 bases separating them. CDR3 loop: CASGAGGYSYEQYF. The CDR3 DNA sequence: TGTGCCAGCGGTGCGGGCGGGTACTCCTACGAGCAGTACTTC.

The V call is TRBV29-1, the J call TRBJ2-7, with TRBD1 identical over 7 bases. Germline V CDR1 and CDR2: SQVTM, ANQGSEA. V trimming: 7 bases; J trimming: 2 bases; junction bases outside the gene matches: 5. The CDR3 sequence is 12 residues long. CDR3 residues: CSGGDSPYEQYF. DNA of the CDR3: TGCAGCGGAGGGGACAGCCCCTACGAGCAGTACTTC.

The rearrangement joins TRBV18 to TRBJ1-1; maybe TRBD1 (5 bases). The CDR3 is 15 amino acids. Trimming shortened V by 0 bases and J by 7 bases, and 15 bases separated the two germline ends. Germline CDR1 is KGHSH and CDR2 is LQKENI. CDR3 coding DNA: TGTGCCAGCTCACCACCGGCCAGGGCGAGTGGTGAAGCTTTCTTT. Translation: CASSPPARASGEAFF.

J is TRBJ1-6 and V is TRBV27; a weak D match, TRBD1 (6 bases). Trimming pared 8 bases from V and 2 bases from J, leaving 13 bases between. CDR1 is MNHEY, CDR2 SMNVEV, per germline (reference sequence). The CDR3 is 15 amino acids. The CDR3 protein is CASRRGAAYNSPLHF. The CDR3, as DNA: TGTGCCAGCCGACGGGGGGCGGCCTATAATTCACCCCTCCACTTT.

This clone was counted a few times. The rearrangement joins TRBV7-2 to TRBJ2-1; TRBD2 might be the D (6 bases). With 4 bases removed from V and 0 bases from J, the gap between germline ends came to 16 bases. The CDR3 runs to 17 residues. Germline CDR1 is SGHTA and CDR2 is FQGNSA. CDR3 nucleotides: TGTGCCAGCAGCTCGTCTCGGGCGGGACCCTCCTACAATGAGCAGTTCTTC. Its protein product is CASSSSRAGPSYNEQFF.

This rearrangement joins TRBV4-1 to TRBJ2-5; TRBD2 matches at 9 bases. This CDR3 is built from 17 residues. The germline V gene encodes CDR1 MGHRA and CDR2 YSYEKL. The V and J ends lost 0 bases and 3 bases, in that order; junction bases with no gene match: 8. CDR3 sequence: CASSQDYGGLAKETQYF. CDR3 nucleotide sequence: TGCGCCAGCAGCCAAGATTATGGAGGACTAGCGAAAGAGACCCAGTACTTC.

A few counts support this clone. The chain employs TRBV4-1 and TRBJ2-2, with D possibly matching TRBD1 (6 bases). Germline loops: CDR1 MGHRA, CDR2 YSYEKL. Between the trimmed V and J ends, which lost 2 bases and 3 bases, there was a span of 7 bases. CDR3 length: 14 amino acids. The CDR3 is CASSQTGYTGELFF. CDR3 coding DNA: TGCGCCAGCAGCCAAACAGGGTACACCGGGGAGCTGTTTTTT.

The chain couples TRBV7-2 to TRBJ2-7; TRBD1 might be the D (7 bases). Germline loops: CDR1 SGHTA, CDR2 FQGNSA. The CDR3 sequence is 16 residues long. With 1 base removed from V and 2 bases from J, the gap between germline ends came to 15 bases. For the CDR3, the DNA is TGTGCCAGCAGCTTAGATGGAGGGGGCGTCGCCTACGAGCAGTACTTC. It encodes CASSLDGGGVAYEQYF.

Concerning this clone: One end of the junction varies from germline; a read error may be responsible. The V and J genes are TRBV5-4 and TRBJ2-7; 8 positions agree with TRBD1. Germline-derived CDR1 and CDR2 are SGHNT and YYREEE (reference sequence). This CDR3 has 11 residues. The CDR3 sequence: CASVTAGGVNF. The CDR3 nucleotides are TGTGCCAGTGTAACCGCAGGGGGCGTGAACTTC.

This chain connects TRBV7-9 to TRBJ1-3; D is ambiguous. V was pared by 5 bases and J by 0 bases, with 8 bases between. Germline V gives CDR1 SEHNR, CDR2 FQNEAQ (reference sequence). This CDR3 has 14 residues. This chain's CDR3 is CASSPASSGNTIYF. The CDR3 nucleotides read TGTGCCAGCAGCCCAGCGAGCTCTGGAAACACCATATATTTT.

The V gene is TRBV7-9, the J gene TRBJ1-6, with 10 bases lining up with TRBD1. With 0 bases clipped from V and 9 bases from J, the junction kept 8 bases outside the gene matches. Germline assignment: CDR1 SEHNR and CDR2 FQNEAQ (reference sequence). This CDR3 is 17 amino acids long. The CDR3, as DNA: TGTGCCAGCAGCTTAGCGCTTGGACAGGGGGTGGGTTCACCCCTCCACTTT. Translated, it gives CASSLALGQGVGSPLHF.

V gene TRBV6-5 combines with J gene TRBJ1-1, with a possible D match to TRBD1 (5 bases). Trimming shortened V by 6 bases and J by 4 bases, and 18 bases separated the two germline ends. Germline V gene sequence: CDR1 MNHEY, CDR2 SVGAGI. The CDR3 extends over 15 amino acids. This CDR3 is CASSRRIGGSTEAFF. The CDR3 region has the DNA TGTGCCAGCAGCCGCCGAATTGGGGGGTCCACTGAAGCTTTCTTT.